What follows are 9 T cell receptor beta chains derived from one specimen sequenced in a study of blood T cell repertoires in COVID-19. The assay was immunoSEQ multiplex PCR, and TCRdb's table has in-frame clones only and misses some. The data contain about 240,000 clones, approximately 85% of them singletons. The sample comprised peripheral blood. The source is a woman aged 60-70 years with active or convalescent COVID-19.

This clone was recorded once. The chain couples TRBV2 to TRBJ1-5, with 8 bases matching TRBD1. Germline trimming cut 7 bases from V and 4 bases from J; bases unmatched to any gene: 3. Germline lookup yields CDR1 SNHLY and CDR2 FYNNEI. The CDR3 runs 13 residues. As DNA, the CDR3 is TGTGCCAGCACCCGGACAGGGAATCAGCCCCAGCATTTT. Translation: CASTRTGNQPQHF.

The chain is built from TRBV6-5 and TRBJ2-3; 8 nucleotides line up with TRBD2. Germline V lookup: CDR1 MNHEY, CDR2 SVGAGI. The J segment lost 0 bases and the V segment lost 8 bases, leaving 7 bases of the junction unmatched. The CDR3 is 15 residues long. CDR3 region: CASPPGGPSTDTQYF. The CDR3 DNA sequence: TGTGCCAGCCCTCCGGGGGGGCCGAGCACAGATACGCAGTATTTT.

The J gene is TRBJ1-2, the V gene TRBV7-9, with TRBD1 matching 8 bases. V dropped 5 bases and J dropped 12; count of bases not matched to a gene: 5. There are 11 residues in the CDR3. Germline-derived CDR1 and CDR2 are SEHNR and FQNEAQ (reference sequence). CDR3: CASSRTGKDTF. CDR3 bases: TGTGCCAGCAGCCGGACAGGGAAGGACACCTTC.

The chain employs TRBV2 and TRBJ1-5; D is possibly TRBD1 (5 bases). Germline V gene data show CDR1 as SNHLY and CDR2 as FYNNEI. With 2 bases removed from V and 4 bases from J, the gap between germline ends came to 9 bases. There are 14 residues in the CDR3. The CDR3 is CASSEQEGNQPQHF. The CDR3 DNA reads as TGTGCCAGCAGTGAACAGGAGGGGAATCAGCCCCAGCATTTT.

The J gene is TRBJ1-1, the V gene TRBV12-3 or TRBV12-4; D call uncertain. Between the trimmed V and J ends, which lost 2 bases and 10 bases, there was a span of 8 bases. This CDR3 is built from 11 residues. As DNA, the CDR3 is TGTGCCAGCAGTTTATCGAGTGGAGCTTTCTTT. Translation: CASSLSSGAFF.

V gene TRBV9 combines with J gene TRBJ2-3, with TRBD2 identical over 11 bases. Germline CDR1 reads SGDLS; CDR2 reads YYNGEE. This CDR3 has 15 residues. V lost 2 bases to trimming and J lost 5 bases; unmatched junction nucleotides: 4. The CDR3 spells CASSVSGGAGDTQYF. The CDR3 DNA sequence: TGTGCCAGCAGCGTTAGCGGGGGGGCAGGAGATACGCAGTATTTT. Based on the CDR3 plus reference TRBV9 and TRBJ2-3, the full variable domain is DSGVTQTPKHLITATGQRVTLRCSPRSGDLSVYWYQQSLDQGLQFLIQYYNGEERAKGNILERFSAQQFPDLHSELNLSSLELGDSALYFCASSVSGGAGDTQYFGPGTRLTVL.

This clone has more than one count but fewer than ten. In DNA, the CDR3 is TGTGCCAGCAGCTTAGCGGATTGGAGGGGTGGCTACACCTTC. Its translation: CASSLADWRGGYTF. V and J are TRBV7-8 and TRBJ1-2, with D possibly TRBD1 on 5 matching bases. V was trimmed by 0 bases and J by 7 bases, leaving 12 bases between them. The CDR3 is made up of 14 amino acids. The germline gives CDR1 SGHVS, CDR2 FQNEAQ.

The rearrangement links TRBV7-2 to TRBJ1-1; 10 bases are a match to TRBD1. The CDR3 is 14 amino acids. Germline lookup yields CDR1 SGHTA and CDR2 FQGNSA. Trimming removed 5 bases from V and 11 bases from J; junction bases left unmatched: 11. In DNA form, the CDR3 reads TGTGCCAGCAGCCCAAGACAGGGGGCATTGGAGGCTTTCTTT. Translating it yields CASSPRQGALEAFF.

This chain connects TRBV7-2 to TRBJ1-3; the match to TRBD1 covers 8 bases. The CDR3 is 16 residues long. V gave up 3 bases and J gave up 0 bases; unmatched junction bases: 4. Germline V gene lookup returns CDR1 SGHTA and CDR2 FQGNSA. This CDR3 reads CASSLGQARSGNTIYF. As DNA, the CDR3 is TGTGCCAGCAGCTTGGGACAGGCCCGCTCTGGAAACACCATATATTTT. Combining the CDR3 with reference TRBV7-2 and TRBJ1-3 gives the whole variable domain GAGVSQSPSNKVTEKGKDVELRCDPISGHTALYWYRQSLGQGLEFLIYFQGNSAPDKSGLPSDRFSAERTGGSVSTLTIQRTQQEDSAVYLCASSLGQARSGNTIYFGEGSWLTVV.